The table lists the clone carrying this T cell receptor (beta chain) with a few counts. The data derive from a study of blood T cell repertoires in COVID-19. Turning to the study itself: Acute and convalescent COVID-19 samples came from the United States, Italy and Spain. Nucleic acid was either cDNA or gDNA, and it came from T cells, B-cell-depleted T cells, or PBMCs.

Germline V gene lookup returns CDR1 SNHLY and CDR2 FYNNEI. With 2 bases removed from V and 1 base from J, the gap between germline ends came to 8 bases. The CDR3 spans 14 residues. In the original workflow: Amplified reference gene primers provided the basis for estimating nucleated cell counts. Here immunoSEQ multiplex PCR was the method, and the copy in TCRdb shows in-frame clones only, minus some. V, J and clone size were drawn from that table, and D and trimming were deduced from the DNA. The table shows some 110,000 clones, with 75% to 90% occurring only once. Sequences were obtained from peripheral blood. V is TRBV2 and J is TRBJ1-1, with D possibly being TRBD1 (5 bases). The TCR comes from a man aged 40-49 years with acute or convalescent COVID-19. CDR3: CASSERRANTEAFF. CDR3 coding DNA: TGTGCCAGCAGTGAACGCAGGGCGAACACTGAAGCTTTCTTT.